This T cell receptor (beta chain) derives from a study of cytomegalovirus exposure and HLA in healthy donors. Whole-study findings and limits: Evidence from a later analysis indicated that most CMV-associated TCR beta chains looked HLA-restricted. The study assumed roughly uniform donor sequencing depth for presence/absence analyses. CMV serostatus stood as the only immune exposure information on hand.

In the PCR, 60 Vbeta and 13 Jbeta primers were used. Clones were sequenced by immunoSEQ multiplex PCR, and TCRdb holds only the in-frame ones, with some missing. Here the sample spans over 100,000 clones, 60% to 85% being singletons. About this clone itself: The antigen remains undetermined.

V lost 6 bases and J lost 5; bases outside the gene matches: 8. Germline V gene sequence: CDR1 SQVTM, CDR2 ANQGSEA. The CDR3 is 13 amino acids. The sequenced material came from PBMCs. This TCR was sampled from a female donor in good health and CMV-seropositive. V gene TRBV29-1 combines with J gene TRBJ1-1; 8 bases are a match to TRBD1. The CDR3 DNA reads as TGCAGCGTCGGGCAGGGGGCGCGAACTGAAGCTTTCTTT. Amino acid sequence: CSVGQGARTEAFF.